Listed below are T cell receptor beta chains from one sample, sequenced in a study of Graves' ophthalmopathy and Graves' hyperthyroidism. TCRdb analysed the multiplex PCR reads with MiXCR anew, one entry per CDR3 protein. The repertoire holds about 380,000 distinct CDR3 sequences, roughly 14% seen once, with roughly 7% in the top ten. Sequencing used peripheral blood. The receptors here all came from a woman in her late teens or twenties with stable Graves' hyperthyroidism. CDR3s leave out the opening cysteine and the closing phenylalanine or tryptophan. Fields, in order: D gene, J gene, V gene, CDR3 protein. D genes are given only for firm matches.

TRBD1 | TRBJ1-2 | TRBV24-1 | ATSDPQGAYGYT
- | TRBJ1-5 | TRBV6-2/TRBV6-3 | ASYDQYSNQPQH
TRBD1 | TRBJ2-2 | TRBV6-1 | ATQQGTNTGELF
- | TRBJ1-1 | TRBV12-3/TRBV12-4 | ASSLWGGDAEAF
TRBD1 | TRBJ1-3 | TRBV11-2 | ASSPQGKVGNTIY
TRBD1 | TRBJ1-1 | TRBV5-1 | ASSLEGAAGTEAF
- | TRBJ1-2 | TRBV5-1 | ASSLDRGYT
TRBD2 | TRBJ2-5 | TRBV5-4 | ASSPWRGQETQY
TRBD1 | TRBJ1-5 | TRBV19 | ASSSRDRRPVGQPQH
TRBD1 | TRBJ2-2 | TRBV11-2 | ASSLPSRQGLPGELF
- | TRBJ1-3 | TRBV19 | ASSIGGRDTIY
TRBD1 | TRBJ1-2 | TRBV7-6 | ASSSESGQGSGYT